This TCR beta chain comes out of a study of PD-1 blockade in classical Hodgkin lymphoma. All trial patients relapsed after autologous stem cell transplantation. Out of thawed PBMCs, magnetic negative selection purified CD4+ T cells. To note about this clone: Antigen unknown.

Assay: immunoSEQ multiplex PCR; the TCRdb copy retains only in-frame clones and omits some. The table shows 10,000 to 15,000 clones, with almost 90% occurring only once. V lost 4 bases and J lost 6; bases outside the gene matches: 5. The CDR3 is 14 amino acids. The germline gives CDR1 LNHDA, CDR2 SQIVND (reference sequence). Overall study results and limits: When nivolumab was started under 1 year after ASCT, patients were excluded.

The source of this sequence is a human donor with classical Hodgkin lymphoma. The chain couples TRBV19 to TRBJ1-5, with 8 nucleotides matching TRBD1. Material: CD4+ T cells from blood, obtained at baseline. The CDR3 DNA follows: TGTGCCAGTAGTAGGGCAGGGGGCCCTCAGCCCCAGCATTTT. It encodes CASSRAGGPQPQHF.